This T cell receptor beta chain was captured by sequencing in a study of blood T cell repertoires in COVID-19 (dated by TCRdb to the early 2020s). Looking at the study overall: The collaborator samples originated in the United States, Italy and Spain and spanned the acute and convalescent phases of COVID-19. The dataset comprised deeply sampled blood TCRbeta repertoires from subjects exposed to, actively infected with, or recovered from COVID-19. Sample metadata almost always included a de-identified subject ID, COVID-19 status, age in years and sex. The prospective study material was composed of cDNA or gDNA derived from T cells, B-cell-depleted T cells, or PBMCs. The repertoires were made available in a free public database intended to serve as a resource for research on the immune response to SARS-CoV-2. The samples were drawn from two sources: the first 160 participants of the ongoing ImmuneRACE study, and 950 to 1,500 subjects contributed by 6 global collaborators. HLA class I and class II types, where available, came from metadata supplied by the sample provider rather than from assay-based typing.

What the work shows at the level of the full study, not this receptor alone: The amount of clinical and demographic metadata varied by source and participant and was provided uncurated.

Sequences SGHAT (CDR1) and FQNNGV (CDR2) are obtained from the germline V gene. The cysteine opens and the phenylalanine closes a CDR3 of 14 amino acids. Only the CDR3 region is kept as DNA, spanning 42 bases read in frame from base 1. After removal of 6 bases from V and 1 base from J, the junction retains 5 bases not matched to a gene. Points on this clone: Its antigen is currently not known. Nothing much larger sits one base from this clone, and base qualities are not available.

Collaborating institutions collected whole blood in K2EDTA tubes following their own protocols. For TCRbeta analysis, collaborators shipped samples as frozen whole blood, isolated PBMCs, or DNA extracted from either of those sample types. The immunoSEQ Assay, a bias-controlled multiplex PCR, was used to amplify TCRbeta CDR3 regions from genomic DNA. Per the original workflow: Within the assay, amplification of reference gene primers was used to estimate how many nucleated cells each sample contained. Sequence reads were collapsed and filtered to measure the absolute abundance of every unique TCRbeta CDR3 rearrangement. For each sample, productive Simpson clonality was calculated as the square root of Simpson's diversity index over productive rearrangements. TCRdb took this table from immuneACCESS and kept in-frame rearrangements with V and J called. Such tables lack part of the clones; where checked against another copy, unresolved V genes explain under half of the gap, and the rest is unexplained. Clone size and the V and J calls come from that table; the DNA yielded D and trimming. The sample records approximately 180,000 clones, roughly 85% of which are singletons. The ten biggest clones cover about 3.3% of the sample.

The chain is encoded by TRBV11-2 joined to TRBJ2-5; 7 junctional bases match TRBD1. The sequenced sample consisted of peripheral blood. The TCR comes from a man in his fifties or sixties with acute or convalescent COVID-19. The DNA sequence is TGTGCCAGCAGTGCTTCAGGGGGCCAAGAGACCCAGTACTTC. The translation is CASSASGGQETQYF.